The source of this TCR beta chain is a study of blood T cell repertoires in COVID-19. As for the study in general: Sites across the United States, Italy and Spain contributed samples from acute and convalescent COVID-19. T cells, B-cell-depleted T cells, or PBMCs supplied cDNA or gDNA.

The authors' processing: Researchers report that nucleated cell counts were estimated from reference gene primer amplification. Method: immunoSEQ multiplex PCR; TCRdb's copy keeps in-frame clones and lacks some. The DNA was the basis for D and trimming; V, J and clone size are from that table. This sample carries hundreds of thousands of clones, around 85% of them seen once, and the ten largest clones take roughly 7.9%. V was trimmed by 4 bases and J by 7 bases, leaving 23 bases between them. CDR1 and CDR2 (germline): LNHDA, SQIVND (reference sequence). CDR3 length: 17 residues. The receptor was derived from a woman aged 80 or over with acute or convalescent COVID-19. This rearrangement joins TRBV19 to TRBJ1-5; D is perhaps TRBD1 (6 bases). Sequenced material: peripheral blood. Here the CDR3 reads CASSTRGRGAIDQPQHF. In nucleotides, the CDR3 is TGTGCCAGTAGTACCCGCGGACGGGGGGCTATTGACCAGCCCCAGCATTTT.